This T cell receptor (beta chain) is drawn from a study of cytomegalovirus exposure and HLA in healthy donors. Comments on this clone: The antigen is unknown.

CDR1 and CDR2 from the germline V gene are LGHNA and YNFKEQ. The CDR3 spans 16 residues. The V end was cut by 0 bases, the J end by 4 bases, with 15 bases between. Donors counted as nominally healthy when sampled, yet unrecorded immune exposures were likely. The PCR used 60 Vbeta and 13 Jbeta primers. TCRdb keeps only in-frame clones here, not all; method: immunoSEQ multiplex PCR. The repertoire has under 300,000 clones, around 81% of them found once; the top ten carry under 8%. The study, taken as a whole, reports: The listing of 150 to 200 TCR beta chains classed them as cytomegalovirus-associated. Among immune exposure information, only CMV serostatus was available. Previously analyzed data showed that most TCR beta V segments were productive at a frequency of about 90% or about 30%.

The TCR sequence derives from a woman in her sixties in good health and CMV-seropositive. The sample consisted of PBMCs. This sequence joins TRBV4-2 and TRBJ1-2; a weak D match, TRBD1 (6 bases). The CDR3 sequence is CASSQDWAGASYGYTF. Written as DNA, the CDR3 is TGTGCCAGCAGCCAAGATTGGGCAGGGGCAAGCTATGGCTACACCTTC.